This TCR beta chain is from a study of blood T cells in healthy people across ages. The overall study: The template switching approach captured approximately one barcoded beta molecule for every two T cells.

This clonotype has just a few counts. A second roughly 6 to 12 cycle PCR used barcoded and J-beta primers. A template-switch adaptor with 12 random nucleotides tagged each cDNA molecule. A single record per CDR3 protein comes from TCRdb applying MiXCR to the 5' RACE reads. The sample contains 600,000 or so distinct CDR3 sequences, approximately 30% of which appear only once. Trimming removed 0 bases from V and 5 bases from J; junction bases left unmatched: 19. There are 20 residues in the CDR3. Germline values: CDR1 MGHRA, CDR2 YSYEKL. Samples had at least 7 million PBMCs isolated from them. Extractions gave at least 6 micrograms of total RNA per sample.

Sequenced sample: blood. The TCR sequence derives from a woman of 80 years or more in good health. The chain joins TRBV4-1 to TRBJ2-1; 7 bases are a match to TRBD2. The CDR3 coding sequence is TGCGCCAGCAGCCAAGAAGCGACACTGGGGCAGCGGGGAGATCACAATGAGCAGTTCTTC. Translating it yields CASSQEATLGQRGDHNEQFF.